This entry is about one T cell receptor (beta chain). Antigen unknown. This cohort consisted of healthy bone marrow donors. The data derive from a study of cytomegalovirus exposure and HLA in healthy donors. Germline V lookup: CDR1 SGHTA, CDR2 FQGNSA. CDR3 length: 13 amino acids. V dropped 5 bases and J dropped 7 bases, with 14 bases sitting between them. Study results and limitations: More than 15,000 TCR beta sequences were associated with HLA alleles at 0.05 false discovery rate in a later analysis.

PCR amplification relied on 60 Vbeta primers (plus 13 Jbeta primers). Some clones are missing from TCRdb's copy, which holds only in-frame ones; the method was immunoSEQ multiplex PCR. The repertoire includes 150,000 to 200,000 clones, around 78% of them detected once, and approximately 2.1% sits in the top ten. This TCR derives from a woman in her thirties in good health and CMV-seropositive. The material sequenced was PBMCs. The chain employs TRBV7-2 and TRBJ1-2; D gene unclear. The CDR3 sequence is CASSPLLGSGYTF. The CDR3 DNA reads TGTGCCAGCAGCCCGCTACTAGGCTCTGGCTACACCTTC.